Shown below are 24 T cell receptor beta chains from a single sample sequenced in a study of spatial heterogeneity in lung cancer. TCRdb reanalysed the 5' RACE reads using MiXCR and keeps one entry per CDR3 protein. The sample contains about 120,000 distinct CDR3 sequences, 9.5% to 15% of which appear only once. Stated time point: blood at routine non-recurrence follow-up after resection. Sequencing of whole RNA from tumor, nontumor lung or frozen PBMC involved no sorting. The sequencing used PBMCs, collected at follow-up. The receptors were gathered from a male donor with early-stage non-small cell lung cancer.

This clonotype was seen repeatedly, ten times or more. The J gene is TRBJ2-1, the V gene TRBV4-2; D may be TRBD1 or TRBD2 (5 bases each). V dropped 0 bases and J dropped 3 bases, with 12 bases sitting between them. This CDR3 region has 16 residues. The germline V gene encodes CDR1 LGHNA and CDR2 YNFKEQ. In DNA, the CDR3 is TGTGCCAGCAGCCAAGATTTACTAGGGGTCTACAATGAGCAGTTCTTC. Residues: CASSQDLLGVYNEQFF.

This clonotype has a handful of counts. The chain links TRBV7-3 to TRBJ2-2, with D possibly being TRBD2 (6 bases). Per germline, CDR1 SGHTA and CDR2 FQGTGA. Trimming took 3 bases from V and 2 from J, leaving 22 bases between them. The CDR3 has 19 amino acids. CDR3 bases: TGTGCCAGCAGCTTTGAGGGAACGGCGGGACTGATAAACACCGGGGAGCTGTTTTTT. This codes for CASSFEGTAGLINTGELFF.

This clonotype was recorded a few times. This chain links TRBV2 with TRBJ2-7, with D uncertain. The V end lost 3 bases, the J end lost 3 bases, and 9 bases lay between the germline ends. This CDR3 has 13 residues. Looked up from germline, CDR1 is SNHLY and CDR2 is FYNNEI. DNA of the CDR3: TGTGCCAGCAGTGAGCGTCTTCTCTACGAGCAGTACTTC. Translation gives CASSERLLYEQYF. Combining the CDR3 with reference TRBV2 and TRBJ2-7 gives the whole variable domain EPEVTQTPSHQVTQMGQEVILRCVPISNHLYFYWYRQILGQKVEFLVSFYNNEISEKSEIFDDQFSVERPDGSNFTLKIRSTKLEDSAMYFCASSERLLYEQYFGPGTRLTVT.

This clonotype appeared a few times. The gene calls are TRBV6-6 and TRBJ1-5; 9 bases line up with TRBD1. V was clipped by 11 bases and J by 5 bases; unmatched bases: 13. CDR1 and CDR2 from the germline V gene are MNHNY and SVGAGI (reference sequence). This CDR3 comprises 15 residues. The CDR3, as DNA: TGTGCCCGCCCGTCCCCGGGACAGGGTGATCAGCCCCAGCATTTT. Its protein is CARPSPGQGDQPQHF.

V usage is TRBV5-1 and J usage is TRBJ1-2; no reliable D call. This CDR3 spans 14 amino acids. CDR1 and CDR2 from the germline V gene are SGHRS and YFSETQ. V was shortened by 4 bases and J by 4 bases, with 14 bases between the two germline ends. Here the CDR3 reads CASSRDGEGYGYTF. CDR3 bases: TGCGCCAGCAGCCGAGACGGTGAAGGCTATGGCTACACCTTC.

This clonotype has ten or more counts. The chain carries TRBV7-8 and TRBJ2-2; D call uncertain. Trimming removed 3 bases at V and 3 bases at J, with 14 bases between. The CDR3 runs to 16 residues. The germline V gene encodes CDR1 SGHVS and CDR2 FQNEAQ. The CDR3 nucleotides are TGTGCCAGCAGCTTTAGGATCTCGAGATACACCGGGGAGCTGTTTTTT. Its protein product is CASSFRISRYTGELFF.

This clonotype showed up just a few times. V and J are TRBV2 and TRBJ2-1, with D perhaps matching TRBD1 (5 bases). The V and J ends lost 7 bases and 0 bases respectively, with 16 bases between them. This CDR3 contains 16 residues. CDR1 and CDR2 from the germline V gene are SNHLY and FYNNEI. The CDR3 is CASTPRQPSSYNEQFF. The CDR3 coding sequence is TGTGCCAGCACTCCTCGACAGCCTAGCTCCTACAATGAGCAGTTCTTC.

For this clonotype: A read error is likely, as this CDR3 ends without the conserved phenylalanine or tryptophan. This rearrangement joins TRBV11-2 to TRBJ2-5, with D perhaps TRBD2 (5 bases). Germline-derived CDR1 and CDR2 are SGHAT and FQNNGV. This CDR3 comprises 13 residues. Trimming took off 3 bases at V and 5 bases at J, with 10 bases between the two ends. This chain's CDR3 is CASSFGERETQYY. DNA for the CDR3: TGTGCCAGCAGCTTCGGGGAAAGGGAGACCCAGTACTAC.

A few counts support this clonotype. The genes are TRBV5-5 and TRBJ1-1; 7 positions match TRBD1. Per germline, CDR1 SGHKS and CDR2 YYEKEE (reference sequence). This CDR3 comprises 13 residues. The CDR3: CASGGQMNTEAFF. CDR3 in DNA: TGTGCTTCAGGGGGACAGATGAACACTGAAGCTTTCTTT.

The chain couples TRBV7-2 to TRBJ1-5, with a tentative D call TRBD1 (5 bases). This CDR3 region has 15 residues. The V and J ends lost 5 bases and 1 base respectively, with 12 bases between them. Germline lookup yields CDR1 SGHTA and CDR2 FQGNSA. CDR3 region: CASSRFGGSNQPQHF. For the CDR3, the DNA is TGTGCCAGCAGCCGTTTCGGGGGAAGCAATCAGCCCCAGCATTTT.

This clonotype has ten or more counts. The CDR3 loop is CASRAGQKVEKLFF. The CDR3 DNA is TGTGCCAGCAGGGCCGGGCAGAAAGTGGAAAAACTGTTTTTT. The chain joins TRBV6-5 to TRBJ1-4, with D unresolved. The CDR3 spans 14 residues. The germline V and J ends were trimmed by 6 bases and 8 bases, with 16 bases remaining between them. CDR1 MNHEY and CDR2 SVGAGI come from the germline V gene.

Ten or more counts support this clonotype. The chain carries TRBV9 and TRBJ2-3; no reliable D call. The CDR3 is 12 amino acids. Per germline, CDR1 SGDLS and CDR2 YYNGEE. V lost 0 bases to trimming and J lost 3 bases, with 2 bases between them. CDR3 sequence (DNA): TGTGCCAGCAGCGTAGGTACAGATACGCAGTATTTT. Translated: CASSVGTDTQYF.

This clonotype was detected a few times. This sequence joins TRBV7-9 and TRBJ2-5; unclear D gene. The CDR3 consists of 12 residues. V gave up 2 bases and J gave up 5 bases, with 6 bases separating them. Germline loops: CDR1 SEHNR, CDR2 FQNEAQ (reference sequence). For the CDR3, the DNA is TGTGCCAGCAGCTTAAATTTGGAGACCCAGTACTTC. Translation: CASSLNLETQYF.

This chain links TRBV19 with TRBJ1-4; 7 nucleotides match TRBD1. Germline-derived CDR1 and CDR2 are LNHDA and SQIVND (reference sequence). The CDR3 is 15 residues long. The V and J ends lost 6 bases and 0 bases, in that order; junction bases with no gene match: 4. The CDR3 loop reads CASRTTGSTNEKLFF. In DNA, the CDR3 is TGTGCCAGTAGAACGACAGGGTCAACTAATGAAAAACTGTTTTTT.

In regard to this clonotype: At one boundary the junction diverges from the germline segment, which might be a read error. The rearrangement joins TRBV5-1 to TRBJ2-3; the D is unclear. This CDR3 is 11 amino acids long. CDR1 SGHRS and CDR2 YFSETQ come from the germline V gene. CDR3 loop: CASKERDTQYF. The CDR3 DNA reads as TGCGCTAGCAAGGAGAGAGATACGCAGTATTTT.

The table lists this clonotype with many counts. The chain employs TRBV5-1 and TRBJ2-6; 7 bases fit TRBD2. V lost 4 bases, J lost 0 bases, and 7 bases stayed unmatched. Germline V gene lookup returns CDR1 SGHRS and CDR2 YFSETQ. This CDR3 is 17 amino acids long. CDR3 residues: CASSPRGGDSGANVLTF. CDR3 DNA sequence: TGCGCCAGCAGCCCCCGCGGGGGAGACTCTGGGGCCAACGTCCTGACTTTC.

This clonotype occurred many times. The chain employs TRBV7-2 and TRBJ2-1; D possibly matches TRBD1 or TRBD2 (5 bases each). V was clipped by 1 base and J by 0 bases, with 10 bases between them. This CDR3 contains 16 residues. Germline lookup yields CDR1 SGHTA and CDR2 FQGNSA. The CDR3 loop is CASSLGWGNSYNEQFF. The CDR3 DNA follows: TGTGCCAGCAGCTTAGGATGGGGGAACTCCTACAATGAGCAGTTCTTC.

Many counts were recorded for this clonotype. At one end the junction does not follow the germline gene, possibly because of a read error. The V gene is TRBV28, the J gene TRBJ2-5; the match to TRBD1 covers 7 bases. The CDR3 runs to 15 residues. Germline CDR1 MDHEN, CDR2 SYDVKM. CDR3 coding DNA: TGTGCCAGCAGTTTAGTTCCTTCGGGACAGTCTGGTGCCGACTTC. It encodes CASSLVPSGQSGADF.

This clonotype was detected ten times or more. This chain joins TRBV7-3 and TRBJ2-1, with 10 bases aligning to TRBD2. V lost 1 base, J lost 9 bases, and 6 bases stayed unmatched. The V gene's germline CDR1 is SGHTA and CDR2 FQGTGA. CDR3 size: 15 residues. Here the CDR3 reads CASSLSSGGAGEQFF. The CDR3 region has the DNA TGTGCCAGCAGCTTAAGCAGCGGGGGGGCCGGTGAGCAGTTCTTC.

This clonotype was observed a few times. The chain recombines TRBV7-9 with TRBJ2-5, with 14 bases aligning to TRBD2. The CDR3 spans 18 residues. CDR1 is SEHNR, CDR2 FQNEAQ, per germline (reference sequence). Losses at the gene ends were 1 base for V and 2 bases for J; bases not matched to a gene: 6. The CDR3 nucleotides read TGTGCCAGCAGCTTAGGATCCGGGACTAGCGGGGGTCAAGAGACCCAGTACTTC. Its protein product is CASSLGSGTSGGQETQYF. Full variable domain (outside the CDR3, taken from reference TRBV7-9 and TRBJ2-5): DTGVSQNPRHKITKRGQNVTFRCDPISEHNRLYWYRQTLGQGPEFLTYFQNEAQLEKSRLLSDRFSAERPKGSFSTLEIQRTEQGDSAMYLCASSLGSGTSGGQETQYFGPGTRLLVL.

Many counts were recorded for this clonotype. The genes are TRBV20-1 and TRBJ1-3; weak D call: TRBD1 (6 bases). V was shortened by 3 bases and J by 3 bases, with 12 bases between the two germline ends. This CDR3 has 14 amino acids. Germline V CDR1 and CDR2: DFQATT, SNEGSKA (reference sequence). The CDR3 DNA sequence: TGCAGTGCTAGCCAGGGGTCTAGTGGAAACACCATATATTTT. It codes for CSASQGSSGNTIYF.

This clonotype was picked up many times. The CDR3 nucleotides are TGTGCCAGCAGTTACTCCCCCGTCGGGGGGGCAAGAGAGACCCAGTACTTC. It codes for CASSYSPVGGARETQYF. The J gene is TRBJ2-5, the V gene TRBV6-5; 8 bases are shared with TRBD2. In germline, CDR1 is MNHEY, CDR2 SVGAGI. CDR3 length equals 17 residues. J was trimmed by 4 bases and V by 0 bases; bases with no gene match: 10.

This clonotype was seen only a few times. This rearrangement joins TRBV27 to TRBJ2-7; D not resolved. The CDR3 consists of 13 residues. The germline V gene encodes CDR1 MNHEY and CDR2 SMNVEV (reference sequence). The V end was cut by 4 bases, the J end by 2 bases, with 9 bases between. CDR3 residues: CASSSPDAYEQYF. The CDR3 DNA reads TGTGCCAGCAGTTCCCCCGATGCCTACGAGCAGTACTTC.

This clonotype was picked up a small number of times. The genes are TRBV24-1 and TRBJ2-2, with D possibly matching TRBD2 (6 bases). The CDR3 runs to 15 residues. Germline loops: CDR1 KGHDR, CDR2 SFDVKD. The V and J ends lost 4 bases and 4 bases respectively, with 12 bases between them. This CDR3 reads CATSEPLARTGELFF. DNA for the CDR3: TGTGCCACCAGTGAACCCCTAGCGCGCACCGGGGAGCTGTTTTTT.